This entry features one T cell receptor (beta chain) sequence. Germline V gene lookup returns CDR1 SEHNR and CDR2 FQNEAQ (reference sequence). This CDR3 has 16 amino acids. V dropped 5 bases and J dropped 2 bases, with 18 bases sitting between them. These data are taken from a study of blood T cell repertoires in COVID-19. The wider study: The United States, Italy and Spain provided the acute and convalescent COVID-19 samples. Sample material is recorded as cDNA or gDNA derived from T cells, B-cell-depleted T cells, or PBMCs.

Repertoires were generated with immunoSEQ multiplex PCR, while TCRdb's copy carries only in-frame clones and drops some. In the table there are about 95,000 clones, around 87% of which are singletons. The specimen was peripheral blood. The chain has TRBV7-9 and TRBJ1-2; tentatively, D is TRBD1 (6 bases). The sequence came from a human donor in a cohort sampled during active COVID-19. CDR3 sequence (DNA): TGTGCCAGCAGCCCATCGGACAGACCGGGGAACTATGGCTACACCTTC. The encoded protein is CASSPSDRPGNYGYTF.